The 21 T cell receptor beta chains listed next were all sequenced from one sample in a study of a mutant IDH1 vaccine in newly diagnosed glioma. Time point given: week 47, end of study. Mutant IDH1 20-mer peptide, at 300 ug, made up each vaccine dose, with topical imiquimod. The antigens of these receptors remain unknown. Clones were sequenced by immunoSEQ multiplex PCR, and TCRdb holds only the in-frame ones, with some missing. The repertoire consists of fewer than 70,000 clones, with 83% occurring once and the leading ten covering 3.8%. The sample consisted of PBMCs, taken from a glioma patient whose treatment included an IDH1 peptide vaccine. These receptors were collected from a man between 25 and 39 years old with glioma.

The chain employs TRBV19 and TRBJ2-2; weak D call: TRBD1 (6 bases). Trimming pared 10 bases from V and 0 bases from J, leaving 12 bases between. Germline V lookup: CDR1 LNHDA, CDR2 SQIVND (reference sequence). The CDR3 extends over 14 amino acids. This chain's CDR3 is CATGQTSNTGELFF. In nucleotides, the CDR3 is TGTGCCACAGGACAGACTTCGAACACCGGGGAGCTGTTTTTT.

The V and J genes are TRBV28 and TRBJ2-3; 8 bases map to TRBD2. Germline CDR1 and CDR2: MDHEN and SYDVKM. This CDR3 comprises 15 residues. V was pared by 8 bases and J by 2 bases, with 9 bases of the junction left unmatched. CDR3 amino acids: CASSYSGDDTDTQYF. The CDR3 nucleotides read TGTGCCAGCTCATATAGCGGGGACGACACAGATACGCAGTATTTT.

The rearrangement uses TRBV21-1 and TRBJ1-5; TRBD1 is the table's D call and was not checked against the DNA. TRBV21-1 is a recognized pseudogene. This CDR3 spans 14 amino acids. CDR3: CASRHKGGLWPQHF. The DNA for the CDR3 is TGTGCCAGCAGGCACAAAGGGGGCTTGTGGCCCCAGCATTTT.

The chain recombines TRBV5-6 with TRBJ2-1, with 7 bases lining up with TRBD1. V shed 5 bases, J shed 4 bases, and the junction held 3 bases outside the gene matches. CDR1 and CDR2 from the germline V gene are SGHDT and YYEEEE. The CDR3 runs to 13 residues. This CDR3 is CASRRQGYNEQFF. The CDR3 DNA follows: TGTGCCAGCAGAAGACAGGGTTACAATGAGCAGTTCTTC.

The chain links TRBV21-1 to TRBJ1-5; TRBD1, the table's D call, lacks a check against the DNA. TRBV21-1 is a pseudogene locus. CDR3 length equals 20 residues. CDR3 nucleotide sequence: TGTGCCAGCAGCAAAGAGTCGGGGAAGGGGGTATTTTTTGGCAATCAGCCCCAGCATTTT. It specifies CASSKESGKGVFFGNQPQHF.

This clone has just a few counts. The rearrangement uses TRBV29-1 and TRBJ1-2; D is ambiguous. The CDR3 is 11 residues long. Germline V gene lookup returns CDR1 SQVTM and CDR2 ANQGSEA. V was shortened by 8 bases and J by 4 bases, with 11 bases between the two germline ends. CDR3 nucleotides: TGCAGCCCCCTCCCGGGCTATGGCTACACCTTC. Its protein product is CSPLPGYGYTF. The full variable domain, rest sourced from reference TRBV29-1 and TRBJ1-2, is SAVISQKPSRDICQRGTSLTIQCQVDSQVTMMFWYRQQPGQSLTLIATANQGSEATYESGFVIDKFPISRPNLTFSTLTVSNMSPEDSSIYLCSPLPGYGYTFGSGTRLTVV.

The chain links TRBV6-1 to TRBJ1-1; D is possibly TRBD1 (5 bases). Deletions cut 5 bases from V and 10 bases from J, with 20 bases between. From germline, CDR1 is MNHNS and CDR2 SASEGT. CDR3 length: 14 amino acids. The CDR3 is CASSTEVGVGRAFF. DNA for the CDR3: TGTGCCAGCAGTACGGAGGTAGGGGTGGGTCGAGCTTTCTTT.

CDR3: CASSQRTGDWEQYF. CDR3 coding DNA: TGTGCCAGCAGTCAACGGACAGGGGATTGGGAGCAGTACTTC. The chain combines TRBV28 with TRBJ2-7, with 9 bases matching TRBD1. The germline CDR1 and CDR2 sequences are MDHEN and SYDVKM. Trimming at V came to 5 bases and at J to 7 bases, leaving 9 bases not matched to a gene. CDR3 size: 14 residues.

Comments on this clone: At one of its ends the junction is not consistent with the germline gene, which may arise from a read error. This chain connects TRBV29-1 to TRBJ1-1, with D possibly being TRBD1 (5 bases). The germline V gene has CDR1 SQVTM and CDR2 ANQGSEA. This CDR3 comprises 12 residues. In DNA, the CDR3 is TGCAGCGTTGAAAAGGGGAACACTAAAGCTTTCTTT. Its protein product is CSVEKGNTKAFF.

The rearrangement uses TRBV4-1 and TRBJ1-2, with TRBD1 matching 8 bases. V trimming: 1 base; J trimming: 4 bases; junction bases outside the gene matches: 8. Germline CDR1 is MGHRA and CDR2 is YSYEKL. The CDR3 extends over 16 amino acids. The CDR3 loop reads CASSQVQGTGGYGYTF. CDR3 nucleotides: TGCGCCAGCAGCCAAGTACAAGGGACAGGAGGCTATGGCTACACCTTC.

The CDR3: CASSTGTASNEKLFF. The CDR3 bases are TGTGCCAGCAGCACCGGGACAGCCTCTAATGAAAAACTGTTTTTT. The rearrangement joins TRBV2 to TRBJ1-4; 7 nucleotides agree with TRBD1. Germline CDR1 reads SNHLY; CDR2 reads FYNNEI. The CDR3 contains 15 residues. Germline trimming cut 6 bases from V and 3 bases from J; bases unmatched to any gene: 7.

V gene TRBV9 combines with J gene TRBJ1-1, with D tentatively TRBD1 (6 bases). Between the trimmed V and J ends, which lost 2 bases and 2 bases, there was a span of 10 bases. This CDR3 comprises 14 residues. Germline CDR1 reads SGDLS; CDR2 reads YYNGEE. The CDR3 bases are TGTGCCAGCAGCGTCGGACAGAGAAACACTGAAGCTTTCTTT. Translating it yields CASSVGQRNTEAFF.

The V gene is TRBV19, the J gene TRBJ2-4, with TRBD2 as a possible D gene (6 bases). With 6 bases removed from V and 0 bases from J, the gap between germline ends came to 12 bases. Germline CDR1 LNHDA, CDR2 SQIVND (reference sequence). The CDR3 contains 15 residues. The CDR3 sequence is CASSDGGLAKNIQYF. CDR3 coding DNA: TGTGCCAGTAGCGACGGAGGGTTAGCCAAAAACATTCAGTACTTC.

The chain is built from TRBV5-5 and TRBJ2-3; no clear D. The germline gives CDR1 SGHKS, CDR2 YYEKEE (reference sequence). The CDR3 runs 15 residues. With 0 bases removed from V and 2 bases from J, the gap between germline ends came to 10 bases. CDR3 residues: CASSLVPGVTDTQYF. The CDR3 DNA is TGTGCCAGCAGCTTGGTGCCTGGGGTCACAGATACGCAGTATTTT.

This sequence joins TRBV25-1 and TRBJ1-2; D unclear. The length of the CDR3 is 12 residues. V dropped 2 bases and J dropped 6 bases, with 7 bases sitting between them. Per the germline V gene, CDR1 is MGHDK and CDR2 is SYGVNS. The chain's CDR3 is CASSEKGDGYTF. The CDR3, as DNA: TGTGCCAGCAGTGAAAAAGGCGATGGCTACACCTTC.

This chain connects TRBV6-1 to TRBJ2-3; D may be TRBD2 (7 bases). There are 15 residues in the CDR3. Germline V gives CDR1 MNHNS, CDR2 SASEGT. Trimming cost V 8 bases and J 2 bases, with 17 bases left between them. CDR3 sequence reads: CASPREGGATDTQYF. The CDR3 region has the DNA TGTGCCAGCCCGAGGGAAGGGGGGGCCACAGATACGCAGTATTTT.

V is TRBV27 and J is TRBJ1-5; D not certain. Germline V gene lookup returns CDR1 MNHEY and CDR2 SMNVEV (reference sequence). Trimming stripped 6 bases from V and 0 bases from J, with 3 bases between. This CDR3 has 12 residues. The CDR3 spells CASRRSNQPQHF. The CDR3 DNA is TGTGCCAGCAGACGTAGCAATCAGCCCCAGCATTTT.

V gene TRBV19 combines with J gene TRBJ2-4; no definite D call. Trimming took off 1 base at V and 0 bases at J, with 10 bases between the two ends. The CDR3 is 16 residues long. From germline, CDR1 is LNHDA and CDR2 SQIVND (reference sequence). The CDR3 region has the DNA TGTGCCAGTAGTATAGCGGCAGTTCTAGCCAAAAACATTCAGTACTTC. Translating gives CASSIAAVLAKNIQYF.

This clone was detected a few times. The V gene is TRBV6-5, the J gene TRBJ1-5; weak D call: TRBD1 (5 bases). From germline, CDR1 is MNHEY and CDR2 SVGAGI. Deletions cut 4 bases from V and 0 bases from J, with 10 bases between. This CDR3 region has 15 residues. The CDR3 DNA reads TGTGCCAGCAGTTCCGGGGGTTATAGCAATCAGCCCCAGCATTTT. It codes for CASSSGGYSNQPQHF.

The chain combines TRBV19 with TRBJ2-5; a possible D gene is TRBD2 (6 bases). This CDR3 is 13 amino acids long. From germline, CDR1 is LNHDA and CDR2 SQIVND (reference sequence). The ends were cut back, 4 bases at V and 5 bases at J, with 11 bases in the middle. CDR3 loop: CASSTAGGETQYF. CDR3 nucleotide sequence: TGTGCCAGTAGTACAGCGGGCGGGGAGACCCAGTACTTC.

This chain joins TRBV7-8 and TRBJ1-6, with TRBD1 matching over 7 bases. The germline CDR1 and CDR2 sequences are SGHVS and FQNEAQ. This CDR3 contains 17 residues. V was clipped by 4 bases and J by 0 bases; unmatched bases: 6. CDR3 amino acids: CASSSNRGPSYNSPLHF. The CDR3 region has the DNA TGTGCCAGCAGCTCAAACAGGGGTCCCTCCTATAATTCACCCCTCCACTTT.